Given below is one T cell receptor (beta chain) in context. There are 17 residues in the CDR3. This sample was included in a study of technical replicates of blood from a few donors. Here immunoSEQ multiplex PCR was the method, and the copy in TCRdb shows in-frame clones only, minus some. The data hold around 15,000 clones, with around 80% observed a single time. The sequence came from a human donor in good health. The source material was PBMCs. The genes are TRBV21-1 and TRBJ2-7; the table's D call TRBD1 went unverified against the DNA. TRBV21-1 is noted as a pseudogene. In nucleotides, the CDR3 is TGTGCCAGCAGCGAATCACCGGGACAGGGGTTTACCTACGAGCAGTACTTC. The encoded protein is CASSESPGQGFTYEQYF.